This entry is about one T cell receptor (beta chain). The V and J ends lost 5 bases and 2 bases respectively, with 12 bases between them. Looked up from germline, CDR1 is MDHEN and CDR2 is SYDVKM. This CDR3 comprises 14 residues. Data came from immunoSEQ multiplex PCR; TCRdb stores just in-frame clones and leaves some out. This sample has roughly 65,000 clones; 91% occur once, and the top ten carry approximately 1.5%. This sample was included in a study of T cell changes during pregnancy in multiple sclerosis. V and J are TRBV28 and TRBJ1-2; D gene uncertain. This TCR came from a female donor in good health, enrolled as a control in a pregnancy study. Sample: peripheral blood, taken in the third trimester of pregnancy. For the CDR3, the DNA is TGTGCCAGCAGTCAACACACCGGGAACTATGGCTACACCTTC. This codes for CASSQHTGNYGYTF.